These T cell receptor beta chains were read from a single sample in a study of T cell responses to AZD1222 COVID-19 vaccine. The repertoire was sequenced with immunoSEQ multiplex PCR; TCRdb's copy has only in-frame clones and lacks some. The profile shows 180,000 or so clones, around 90% of them singletons. Sequenced here: peripheral blood, sampled 28 days after the second AZD1222 dose. The receptors shown here come from an adult who received the AZD1222 COVID-19 vaccine. CDR3s include the opening cysteine and the closing phenylalanine or tryptophan. D genes are given only for firm matches. Some rows mark clone size as missing; the rest say once, few, many or name a class of expanded clone.

>-|TRBJ2-7|-|TRBV6-2/TRBV6-3
TGTGCCAGCAGTCCCCCCAGGAAGGAGCAGTACTTC
CASSPPRKEQYF
>once|TRBJ1-1|-|TRBV19
TGTGCCAGCCGGAATTGGAATTCGAACACTGAAGCTTTCTTT
CASRNWNSNTEAFF
>-|TRBJ1-2|TRBD1|TRBV5-6
TGTGCCAGCACCTTCGGGACAGCAAAGGGGTATGGCTACACCTTC
CASTFGTAKGYGYTF
>few|TRBJ1-4|-|TRBV7-8
TGTGCCAGCACCTTACATGGGGCTAATGAAAAACTGTTTTTT
CASTLHGANEKLFF
>-|TRBJ2-3|TRBD1|TRBV6-1
TGTGCCAGCAGTGAAGGGCAGGGGGCGACAGATACGCAGTATTTT
CASSEGQGATDTQYF
>-|TRBJ1-2|-|TRBV6-5
TGTGCCAGCAGTTACTTGCGAGGGGCCGATGGCTACACCTTC
CASSYLRGADGYTF
>once|TRBJ2-5|-|TRBV11-3
TGTGCCAGCAGCGCTCGGGGCTCACAAGAGACCCAGTACTTC
CASSARGSQETQYF
>-|TRBJ1-1|-|TRBV28
TGTGCCAGCTATATGAACACTGAAGCTTTCTTT
CASYMNTEAFF
>once|TRBJ2-1|-|TRBV4-2
TGTGCCAGCAGCCCGGAAGGGCCCCTCAATGAGCAGTTCTTC
CASSPEGPLNEQFF
>-|TRBJ2-7|-|TRBV7-7
TGTGCTAGCAGCTTAGCGGCCAGGGGGAGCTCCTACGAGCAGTACTTC
CASSLAARGSSYEQYF
>-|TRBJ2-1|-|TRBV21-1
TGTGCCGGCTGGGGGGGTTATAATGAGCAGTTCTTC
CAGWGGYNEQFF
>-|TRBJ2-1|-|TRBV3-1/TRBV3-2
TGTGCCAGCAGCCAAGAGGGCCTAGGTGTTGAGCAGTTCTTC
CASSQEGLGVEQFF
>-|TRBJ2-3|-|TRBV7-8
TGTGCCAGCAGCTTAGATATCGGGAGCACAGATACGCAGTATTTT
CASSLDIGSTDTQYF
>-|TRBJ1-5|TRBD1|TRBV10-3
TGTGCCATCAGCCGGGACAGGGCCCAGCCCCAGCATTTT
CAISRDRAQPQHF
>-|TRBJ1-5|-|TRBV3-1/TRBV3-2
TGTGCCAGCAGCCAACAGCTCGGGGCAGGGGATAGCAATCAGCCCCAGCATTTT
CASSQQLGAGDSNQPQHF
>once|TRBJ1-5|TRBD1|TRBV18
TGTGCCAGCTCAGCGGGACAGGGTACGAGGAATCAGCCCCAGCATTTT
CASSAGQGTRNQPQHF
>-|TRBJ2-1|TRBD1|TRBV4-3
TGCGCCAGCAGCCCGGACAGGATCTATGAGCAGTTCTTC
CASSPDRIYEQFF
>-|TRBJ2-4|-|TRBV14
TGTGCCAGCAGCCAAGATTCCGGGAGAGACATTCAGTACTTC
CASSQDSGRDIQYF
>-|TRBJ2-3|TRBD2|TRBV19
TGTGCCAGTAGTATCGCGACTAGCGGGAGTGTTTCAGCAGATACGCAGTATTTT
CASSIATSGSVSADTQYF
>-|TRBJ1-4|TRBD1|TRBV4-1
TGCGCCAGCAGCCCGGGACAGGGGGCGGCTAATGAAAAACTGTTTTTT
CASSPGQGAANEKLFF
>-|TRBJ2-3|-|TRBV6-1
TGTGCCAGCAGTGGCCCCTTCGGGATAGGGACAGATACGCAGTATTTT
CASSGPFGIGTDTQYF
>once|TRBJ2-1|-|TRBV27
TGTGCCAGCAGTGGGTTTAGGTCCTACAATGAGCAGTTCTTC
CASSGFRSYNEQFF
>once|TRBJ2-2|-|TRBV6-6
TGTGCCAGCAGTAGACAAACCGGGGAGCTGTTTTTT
CASSRQTGELFF
>-|TRBJ1-5|-|TRBV4-2
TGTGCCAGCAGCCAAGAATCCCCCGGGAGGCGCAATCAGCCCCAGCATTTT
CASSQESPGRRNQPQHF
>-|TRBJ2-7|TRBD1|TRBV6-5
TGTGCCAGCAGTATCCAGACAGGGATCGCGTACGAGCAGTACTTC
CASSIQTGIAYEQYF
>once|TRBJ2-2|-|TRBV2
TGTGCCACCAGGGTCCTTACAAACACCGGGGAGCTGTTTTTT
CATRVLTNTGELFF
>-|TRBJ2-2|TRBD2|TRBV2
TGTGCCAGTGGGTTTGGGGGGGTTATCACCGGGGAGCTGTTTTTT
CASGFGGVITGELFF
>-|TRBJ1-5|-|TRBV28
TGTGCCAGCAGTCCGGTCCCGAGGCAGCCCCAGCATTTT
CASSPVPRQPQHF
>-|TRBJ2-1|-|TRBV7-9
TGTGCCAGCAGCCCCCGGGTCACTGAGGCCTACAATGAGCAGTTCTTC
CASSPRVTEAYNEQFF
>few|TRBJ2-7|TRBD2|TRBV7-8
TGTGCCAGCAGCCAGCGGGGCGAGCAGTACTTC
CASSQRGEQYF
>-|TRBJ1-2|-|TRBV9
TGTGCCAGCAGCGCACAGGGTACCCATGGCTACACCTTC
CASSAQGTHGYTF
>-|TRBJ2-6|TRBD1|TRBV19
TGTGCCAGTAGTACTTGGACAGGGGAGGCAGGGGCCAACGTCCTGACTTTC
CASSTWTGEAGANVLTF
>-|TRBJ2-5|-|TRBV3-1/TRBV3-2
TGTGCCAGCAGCCAAGATCGGACAAGTCAGGAGACCCAGTACTTC
CASSQDRTSQETQYF
>-|TRBJ1-2|TRBD1|TRBV24-1
TGTGCCACCAGTGACAGCGGACAGGGATCGGTCGGCTACACCTTC
CATSDSGQGSVGYTF
>-|TRBJ1-2|TRBD1|TRBV5-1
TGCGCCAGCAGCTTACAGGGGGATGGCTACACCTTC
CASSLQGDGYTF
>few|TRBJ1-4|-|TRBV3-1/TRBV3-2
TGTGCCAGCAGTCCAGAGATCCCAACTAATGAAAAACTGTTTTTT
CASSPEIPTNEKLFF
>-|TRBJ1-1|TRBD1|TRBV5-1
TGCGCCAGCAGCTCGGGACAGGGCCGAGGGAACACTGAAGCTTTCTTT
CASSSGQGRGNTEAFF
>-|TRBJ2-7|TRBD1|TRBV13
TGTGCCAGCAGCTGGAGGACAGGGAACTCCTACGAGCAGTACTTC
CASSWRTGNSYEQYF
>-|TRBJ2-3|-|TRBV3-1/TRBV3-2
TGTGCCAGCAGCCAAGGGTCAGGGGGCACAGATACGCAGTATTTT
CASSQGSGGTDTQYF
>-|TRBJ2-3|-|TRBV9
TGTGCCAGCAGCGCCGGGACTCCCGGGGCAGATACGCAGTATTTT
CASSAGTPGADTQYF
>once|TRBJ2-2|TRBD2|TRBV5-1
TGCGCCAGCAGCGCCCGGAGTGGGGGGGGGACCACCGGGGAGCTGTTTTTT
CASSARSGGGTTGELFF
>-|TRBJ1-1|-|TRBV30
TGTGCCTGGAGTGACAGGCCCACTGAAGCTTTCTTT
CAWSDRPTEAFF
>-|TRBJ2-7|-|TRBV30
TGTGCCTGGACCACTGGGGTTTACGAGCAGTACTTC
CAWTTGVYEQYF
>-|TRBJ1-2|-|TRBV13
TGTGCCAGCAGCTCCGGTCAGGGTGCGATCGGAGATGGCTACACCTTC
CASSSGQGAIGDGYTF
>-|TRBJ2-7|TRBD2|TRBV28
TGTGCCAGCACCCCCCAACCGGGACTAGCGGGATCATCCCCCTACGAGCAGTACTTC
CASTPQPGLAGSSPYEQYF
>once|TRBJ2-1|TRBD1|TRBV19
TGTGCCAGTAGGTCGACAGGGGTAGGTGAGCAGTTCTTC
CASRSTGVGEQFF
>-|TRBJ1-3|-|TRBV28
TGTGCCAGCAGTTTTAGGGGAAACACCATATATTTT
CASSFRGNTIYF
>once|TRBJ2-7|-|TRBV6-6
TGTGCCAGCACCCAAGGAGTCGGGGCCTACGAGCAGTACTTC
CASTQGVGAYEQYF
>once|TRBJ2-7|-|TRBV5-1
TGCGCCAGCAGCTTCGACAGGAGAAGGAACGAGCAGTACTTC
CASSFDRRRNEQYF
>-|TRBJ1-5|TRBD1|TRBV18
TGTGCCAGCTCACCGACAGGGGACAATCAGCCCCAGCATTTT
CASSPTGDNQPQHF
>-|TRBJ2-7|-|TRBV5-4
TGTGCCAGCAGTCGTTGGGGGGGACAGTCCCTCTACGAGCAGTACTTC
CASSRWGGQSLYEQYF
>few|TRBJ1-4|-|TRBV2
TGTGCCAGCATAGGAGGGGCGACTAATGAAAAACTGTTTTTT
CASIGGATNEKLFF
>-|TRBJ2-1|-|TRBV5-1
TGCGCCAGCAGCCCCCTGGGTGGAGTTAGCTCCTACAATGAGCAGTTCTTC
CASSPLGGVSSYNEQFF
>-|TRBJ2-2|-|TRBV7-9
TGTGCCAGCAGTTTACAGGGAGGAAGCACCGGGGAGCTGTTTTTT
CASSLQGGSTGELFF
>-|TRBJ2-2|-|TRBV7-2
TGTGCCAGCAGCTTTGATATCACCGGGGAGCTGTTTTTT
CASSFDITGELFF
>once|TRBJ2-5|TRBD2|TRBV9
TGTGCCAGCAGCGTAGCGGGAGGGCCGGGAGAGACCCAGTACTTC
CASSVAGGPGETQYF
>-|TRBJ2-7|-|TRBV6-5
TGTGCCAGCAGTTCCCTCGGACTCCCCCACTACGAGCAGTACTTC
CASSSLGLPHYEQYF
>-|TRBJ1-5|-|TRBV9
TGTGCCAGCAGCCCGAGACCGGGCACTCAGCCCCAGCATTTT
CASSPRPGTQPQHF
>once|TRBJ2-2|TRBD2|TRBV4-2
TGTGCCAGCAGCCAAGGGATAGCGGGAGGCCCCGGGGAGCTGTTTTTT
CASSQGIAGGPGELFF